The rows below give T cell receptor beta chains drawn from one sample of a study of cytomegalovirus exposure and HLA in healthy donors. Repertoires were generated with immunoSEQ multiplex PCR, while TCRdb's copy carries only in-frame clones and drops some. The sample lists about 150,000 clones, 86% occurring once. Specimen: PBMCs. These receptors were collected from a human donor in good health. Each CDR3 is given without its conserved first and last residue. Size is omitted from some rows. Given values are once, few, many or a class for expanded clones.

v_call	clone_size	cdr3_aa
TRBV2	NA	ASSEAGGNTGELF
TRBV6-1	NA	ASRETRTGELF
TRBV19	NA	ASRNRGGTYEQY
TRBV30	NA	AWSPTDTQY
TRBV11-2	NA	ASSLATTDTQY
TRBV6-4	once	ASGESNTGELF
TRBV7-2	NA	ASSLAGHSPQH
TRBV29-1	once	SVQGQGGDEQY
TRBV5-1	NA	ASSLTFAGGPPYNEQF
TRBV27	few	ASSLGQRVNSPLH
TRBV7-6	NA	ASSLEDRSSYEQY
TRBV5-1	NA	ASSLVVGARGTDTQY
TRBV6-5	NA	ASSPRQDRQPQH
TRBV5-1	NA	ASSLLGTSDNEQF
TRBV4-1	NA	ASSQGGGWGRETQY
TRBV6-5	NA	ASSPRQGGYEKLF
TRBV19	NA	ASSRTGTGNNQPQH
TRBV7-9	NA	ASSSNGTAVYQPQH
TRBV7-3	NA	ASSLLPDTGELF
TRBV19	NA	ASSTGSGNTIY
TRBV7-2	once	ASSLSGQGGYGYT
TRBV4-3	once	ASSLQTHPSGLGTQY
TRBV5-1	NA	ASSPHRSYEQY
TRBV5-1	NA	ASSFGGSSYNEQF
TRBV28	NA	ASSHSGASYEQY
TRBV19	many	ASSWFRGTTGELF
TRBV10-3	few	AISIQGNTEAF
TRBV28	once	ASSYRYTEAF
TRBV7-2	NA	ASSFGSSYGYT
TRBV28	NA	ASSFTGGAGNTEAF
TRBV19	NA	ASSHPDSGYT
TRBV4-1	NA	ASSQEGHFYSNQPQH
TRBV2	NA	ASQPGQRKLF
TRBV9	NA	ASSGRGGTGTDTQY
TRBV6-4	few	ASSSTGQGTDTQY
TRBV5-1	NA	ASSLWAHRGTRDEQF
TRBV4-1	NA	ASSQVRQVEKLF
TRBV18	NA	ASSPSLVRGNTGELF
TRBV19	once	ASSIDVGQPQH
TRBV27	NA	ASSSPSFDTQY
TRBV6-1	once	ASREQGLAYLYGYT
TRBV7-9	NA	ASTKQSRDRDYYGYT
TRBV20-1	NA	SAPGSYGYT
TRBV7-2	NA	ASNKYRGFQETQY
TRBV7-3	NA	ASSLELNTEAF
TRBV4-1	NA	ASSQDPQGWYGYT
TRBV4-2	NA	ASSQEVTGTGFQETQY
TRBV4-1	few	ASSRFLGLTYEQY
TRBV29-1	NA	SGDTSHTEAF
TRBV7-9	NA	ASSPQGETNEQY
TRBV6-4	NA	ASSPTSGAYEQY
TRBV11-2	NA	ASSHDRAETQY
TRBV28	NA	ASWTSGDYEQY